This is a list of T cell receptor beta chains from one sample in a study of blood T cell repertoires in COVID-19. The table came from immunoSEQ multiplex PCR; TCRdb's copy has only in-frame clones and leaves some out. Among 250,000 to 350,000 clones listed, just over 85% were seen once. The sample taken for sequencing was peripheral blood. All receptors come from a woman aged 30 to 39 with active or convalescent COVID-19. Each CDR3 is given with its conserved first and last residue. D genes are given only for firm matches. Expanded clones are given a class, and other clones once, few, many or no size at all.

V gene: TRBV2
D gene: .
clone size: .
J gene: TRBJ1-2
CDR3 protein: CASMEGFDYGYTF
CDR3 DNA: TGTGCCAGCATGGAGGGATTTGACTATGGCTACACCTTC

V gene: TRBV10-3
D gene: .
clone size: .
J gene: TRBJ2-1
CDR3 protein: CASSGSSYNEQFF
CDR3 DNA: TGTGCCTCCAGCGGCAGCTCCTACAATGAGCAGTTCTTC

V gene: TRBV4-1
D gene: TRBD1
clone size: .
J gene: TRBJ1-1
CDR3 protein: CASTRQTGGAIMNTEAFF
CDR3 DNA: TGCGCCAGCACCCGCCAGACAGGGGGCGCGATAATGAACACTGAAGCTTTCTTT

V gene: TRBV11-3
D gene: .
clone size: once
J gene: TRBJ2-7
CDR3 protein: CASREGGYEQYF
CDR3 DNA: TGTGCCAGCAGGGAGGGCGGCTACGAGCAGTACTTC

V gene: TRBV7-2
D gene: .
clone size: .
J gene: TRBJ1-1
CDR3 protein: CASSFGRGDTEAFF
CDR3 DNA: TGTGCCAGCAGCTTCGGACGGGGTGACACTGAAGCTTTCTTT

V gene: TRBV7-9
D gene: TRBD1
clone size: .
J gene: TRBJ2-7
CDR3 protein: CASSPGTGSSYEQYF
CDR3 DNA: TGTGCCAGCAGCCCAGGGACAGGGTCTTCCTACGAGCAGTACTTC

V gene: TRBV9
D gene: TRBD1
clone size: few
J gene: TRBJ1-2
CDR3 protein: CASSVGDREGYGYTF
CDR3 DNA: TGTGCCAGCAGCGTAGGGGACAGGGAGGGCTATGGCTACACCTTC

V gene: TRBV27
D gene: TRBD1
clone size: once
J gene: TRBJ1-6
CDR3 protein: CASTTTGADSPLHF
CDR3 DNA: TGTGCCAGCACAACGACAGGGGCGGATTCACCCCTCCACTTT

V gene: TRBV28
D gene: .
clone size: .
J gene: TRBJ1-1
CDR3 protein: CASSFRGNTEAFF
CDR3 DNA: TGTGCCAGCAGTTTCAGGGGGAACACTGAAGCTTTCTTT

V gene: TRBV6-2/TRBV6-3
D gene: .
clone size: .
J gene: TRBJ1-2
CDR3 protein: CASSYADRTLYGYTF
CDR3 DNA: TGTGCCAGCAGTTACGCCGACAGGACCCTCTATGGCTACACCTTC

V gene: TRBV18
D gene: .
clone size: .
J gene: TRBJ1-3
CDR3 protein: CASSPRQGGDSGNTIYF
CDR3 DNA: TGTGCCAGCTCACCACGCCAGGGAGGGGACTCTGGAAACACCATATATTTT

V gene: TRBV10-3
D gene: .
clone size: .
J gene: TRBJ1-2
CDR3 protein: CAISPLRASWANYGYTF
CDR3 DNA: TGTGCCATCAGTCCATTGCGGGCCTCATGGGCAAACTATGGCTACACCTTC

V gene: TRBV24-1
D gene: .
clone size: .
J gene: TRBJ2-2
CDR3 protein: CATSERDSGELFF
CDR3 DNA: TGTGCCACCAGTGAGCGGGACAGCGGGGAGCTGTTTTTT

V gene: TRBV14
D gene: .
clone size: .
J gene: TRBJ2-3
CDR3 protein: CASSPLGGRGTDTQYF
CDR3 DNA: TGTGCCAGCAGCCCCTTGGGGGGGCGGGGCACAGATACGCAGTATTTT

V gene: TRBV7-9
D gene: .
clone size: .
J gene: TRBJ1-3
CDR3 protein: CASSFSSSGNTIYF
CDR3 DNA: TGTGCCAGCAGCTTTTCCTCCTCTGGAAACACCATATATTTT

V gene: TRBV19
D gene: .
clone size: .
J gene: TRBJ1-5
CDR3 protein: CASTQGSPRTNQPQHF
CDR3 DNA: TGTGCCAGTACCCAGGGGAGCCCAAGAACTAATCAGCCCCAGCATTTT

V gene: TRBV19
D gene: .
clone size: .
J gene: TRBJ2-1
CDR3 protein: CASSNPPGGYAYNEQFF
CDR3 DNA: TGTGCCAGTAGTAACCCCCCCGGCGGTTATGCCTACAATGAGCAGTTCTTC

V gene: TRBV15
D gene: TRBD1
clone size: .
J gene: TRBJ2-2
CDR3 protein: CATSDLGTGGAGELFF
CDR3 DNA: TGTGCCACCAGCGATCTAGGGACAGGGGGAGCCGGGGAGCTGTTTTTT

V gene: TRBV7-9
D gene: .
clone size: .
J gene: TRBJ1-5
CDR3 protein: CASSLGEWQPQHF
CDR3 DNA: TGTGCCAGCAGCTTAGGCGAATGGCAGCCCCAGCATTTT

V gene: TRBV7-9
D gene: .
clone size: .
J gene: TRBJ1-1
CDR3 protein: CASSLDGGYTEAFF
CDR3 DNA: TGTGCCAGCAGCTTAGACGGCGGGTACACTGAAGCTTTCTTT

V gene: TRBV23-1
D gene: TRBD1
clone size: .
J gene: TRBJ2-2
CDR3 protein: CALGGQGVTGELFF
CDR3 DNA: TGCGCCCTAGGAGGACAGGGGGTCACCGGGGAGCTGTTTTTT

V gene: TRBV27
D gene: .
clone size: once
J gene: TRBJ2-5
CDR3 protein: CASTLRLDSGTQYF
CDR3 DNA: TGTGCCAGCACCCTGAGACTAGATTCGGGGACCCAGTACTTC

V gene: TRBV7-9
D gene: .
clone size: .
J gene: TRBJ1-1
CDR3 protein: CASSFVVGTEAFF
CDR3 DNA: TGTGCCAGCAGCTTCGTGGTCGGGACTGAAGCTTTCTTT

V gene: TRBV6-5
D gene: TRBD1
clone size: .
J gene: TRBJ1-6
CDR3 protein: CASKGGQGNSPLHF
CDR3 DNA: TGTGCCAGCAAAGGCGGACAGGGGAATTCACCCCTCCACTTT

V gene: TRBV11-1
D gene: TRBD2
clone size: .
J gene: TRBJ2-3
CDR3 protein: CASSRGLASSTDTQYF
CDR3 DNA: TGTGCCAGCAGCCGGGGACTAGCGAGTAGCACAGATACGCAGTATTTT

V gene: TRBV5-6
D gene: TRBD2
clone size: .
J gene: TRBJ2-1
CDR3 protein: CASSSGLAGGNEQFF
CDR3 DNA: TGTGCCAGCAGCTCCGGACTAGCGGGGGGTAATGAGCAGTTCTTC

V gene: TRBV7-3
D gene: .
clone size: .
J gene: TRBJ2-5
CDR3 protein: CASSLTSSLQETQYF
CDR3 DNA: TGTGCCAGCAGCTTAACGTCTTCACTTCAAGAGACCCAGTACTTC

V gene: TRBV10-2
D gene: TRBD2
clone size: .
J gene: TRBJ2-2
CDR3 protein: CASSEKHISGGSTGELFF
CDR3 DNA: TGCGCCAGCAGTGAGAAGCATATTAGCGGGGGTTCGACCGGGGAGCTGTTTTTT

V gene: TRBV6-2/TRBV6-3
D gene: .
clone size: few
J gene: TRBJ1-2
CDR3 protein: CASSYFVQGDGYTF
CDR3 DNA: TGTGCCAGCAGTTACTTCGTACAGGGTGACGGCTACACCTTC

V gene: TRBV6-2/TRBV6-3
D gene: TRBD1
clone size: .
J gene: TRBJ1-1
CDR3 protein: CASSTYRGQTEAFF
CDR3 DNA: TGTGCCAGCAGCACCTACAGGGGGCAAACTGAAGCTTTCTTT

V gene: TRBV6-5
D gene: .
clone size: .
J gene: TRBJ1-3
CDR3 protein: CASSYSGGNTIYF
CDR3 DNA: TGTGCCAGCAGTTACTCGGGCGGAAACACCATATATTTT

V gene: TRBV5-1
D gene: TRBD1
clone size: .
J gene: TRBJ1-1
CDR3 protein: CASSSLGATGDTEAFF
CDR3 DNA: TGCGCCAGCAGCTCCTTAGGGGCGACAGGGGACACTGAAGCTTTCTTT

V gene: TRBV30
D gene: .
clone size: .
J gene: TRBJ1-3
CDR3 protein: CAWSVAAGNTIYF
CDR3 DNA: TGTGCCTGGAGTGTGGCGGCTGGAAACACCATATATTTT

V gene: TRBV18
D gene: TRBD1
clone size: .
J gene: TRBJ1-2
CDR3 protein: CASSPNRGQYYGYTF
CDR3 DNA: TGTGCCAGCTCACCAAACAGGGGGCAGTACTATGGCTACACCTTC

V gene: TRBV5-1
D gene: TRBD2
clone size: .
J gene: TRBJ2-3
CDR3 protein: CASSPPLSGGADTQYF
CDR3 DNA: TGCGCCAGCAGCCCTCCCCTAAGCGGGGGGGCCGATACGCAGTATTTT

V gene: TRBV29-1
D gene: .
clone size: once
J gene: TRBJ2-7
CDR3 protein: CSVEGSSYEQYF
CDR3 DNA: TGCAGCGTTGAAGGCAGCTCCTACGAGCAGTACTTC

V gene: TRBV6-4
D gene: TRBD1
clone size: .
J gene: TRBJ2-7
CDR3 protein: CASSVYRGLRYEQYF
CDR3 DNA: TGTGCCAGCAGTGTTTACAGGGGGCTGAGGTACGAGCAGTACTTC

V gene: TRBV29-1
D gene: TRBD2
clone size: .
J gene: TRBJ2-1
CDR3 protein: CSPYPAGAYNEQFF
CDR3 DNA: TGCAGCCCCTACCCAGCGGGGGCATACAATGAGCAGTTCTTC

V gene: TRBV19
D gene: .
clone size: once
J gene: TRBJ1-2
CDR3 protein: CASSSPRDGYTF
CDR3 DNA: TGTGCCAGTAGTTCACCCAGGGATGGCTACACCTTC

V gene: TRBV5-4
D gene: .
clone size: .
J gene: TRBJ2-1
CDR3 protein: CASSITSSPEQFF
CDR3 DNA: TGTGCCAGCAGCATCACTAGTTCCCCTGAGCAGTTCTTC

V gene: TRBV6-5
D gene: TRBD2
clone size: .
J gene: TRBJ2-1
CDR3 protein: CASSYNPSGPNEQFF
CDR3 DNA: TGTGCCAGCAGTTACAATCCTAGCGGGCCCAATGAGCAGTTCTTC